This T cell receptor (beta chain) is drawn from a study of vaccination and CD4 T cells after COVID-19. The overall study: Investigators drew the post-COVID samples a median roughly 99 days after diagnosis, with a range of 35 to 161. Post-vaccination specimens were collected at a median of about 66 days following dose two (range 14 to 241).

Findings and limits, study-wide: Among convalescent patients, a median approximately 86% of reactive clones emerged only after vaccination.

Trimming removed 3 bases at V and 8 bases at J, with 10 bases between. Germline CDR1 and CDR2: MGHDK and SYGVNS. The CDR3 sequence is 12 residues long. TCRdb fed the PCR reads into MiXCR, producing one record per CDR3 protein. The sample holds roughly 18,000 distinct CDR3 sequences; around two thirds are singletons and the top ten take approximately 0.93%. Concerning this clonotype itself: What it recognizes is unknown.

The receptor's source is a human donor who had recovered from COVID-19. The chain recombines TRBV25-1 with TRBJ1-2, with D unresolved. The sequencing here drew on CD4+ T cells from blood, taken before SARS-CoV-2 vaccination. DNA for the CDR3: TGTGCCAGCAGTGATCCAGTTGCAGGCTACACCTTC. Protein product: CASSDPVAGYTF.